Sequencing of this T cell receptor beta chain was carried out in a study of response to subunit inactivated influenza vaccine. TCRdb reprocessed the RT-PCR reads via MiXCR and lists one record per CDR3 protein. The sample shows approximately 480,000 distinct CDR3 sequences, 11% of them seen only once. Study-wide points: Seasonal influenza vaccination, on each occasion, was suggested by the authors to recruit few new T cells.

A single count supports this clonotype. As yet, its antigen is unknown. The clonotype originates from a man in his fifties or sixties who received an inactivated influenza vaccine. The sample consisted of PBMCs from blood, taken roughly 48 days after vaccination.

The CDR3 nucleotides are TGCGCCAGCGCCGGGACAATGATTCCCTACGAGCAGTACTTC. Protein product: CASAGTMIPYEQYF. The chain links TRBV5-1 to TRBJ2-7, with a weak D call TRBD1 (6 bases). V dropped 7 bases and J dropped 2 bases, with 16 bases sitting between them. The CDR3 spans 14 residues. Per the germline V gene, CDR1 is SGHRS and CDR2 is YFSETQ.